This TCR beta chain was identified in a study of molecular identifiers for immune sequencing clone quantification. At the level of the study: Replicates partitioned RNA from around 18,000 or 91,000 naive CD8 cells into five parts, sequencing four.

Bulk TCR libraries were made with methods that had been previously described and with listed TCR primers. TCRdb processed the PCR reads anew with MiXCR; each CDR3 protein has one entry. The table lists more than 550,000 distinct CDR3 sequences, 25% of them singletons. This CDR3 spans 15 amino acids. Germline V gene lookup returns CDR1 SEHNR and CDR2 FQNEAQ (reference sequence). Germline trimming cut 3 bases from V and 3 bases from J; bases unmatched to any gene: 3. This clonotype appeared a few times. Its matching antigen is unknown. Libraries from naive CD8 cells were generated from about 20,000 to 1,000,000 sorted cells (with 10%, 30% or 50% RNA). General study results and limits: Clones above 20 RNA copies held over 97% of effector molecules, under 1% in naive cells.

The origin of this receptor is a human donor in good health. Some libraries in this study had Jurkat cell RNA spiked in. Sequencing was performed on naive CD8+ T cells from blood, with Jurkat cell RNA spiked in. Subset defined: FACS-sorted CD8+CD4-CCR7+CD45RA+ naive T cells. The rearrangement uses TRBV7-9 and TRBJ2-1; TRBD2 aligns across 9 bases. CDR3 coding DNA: TGTGCCAGCAGCTTTAGCGGGGGATACTACAATGAGCAGTTCTTC. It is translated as CASSFSGGYYNEQFF.